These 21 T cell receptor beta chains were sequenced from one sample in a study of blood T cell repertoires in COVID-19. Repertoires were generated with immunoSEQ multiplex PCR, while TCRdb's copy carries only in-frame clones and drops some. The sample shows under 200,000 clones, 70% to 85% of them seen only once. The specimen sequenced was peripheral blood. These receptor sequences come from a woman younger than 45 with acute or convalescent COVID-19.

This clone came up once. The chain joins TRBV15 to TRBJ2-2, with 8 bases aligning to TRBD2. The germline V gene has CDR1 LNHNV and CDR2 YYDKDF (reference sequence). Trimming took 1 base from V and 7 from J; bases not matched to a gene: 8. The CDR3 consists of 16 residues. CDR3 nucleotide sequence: TGTGCCACCAGCAGAGGCCGGGGGGGCGGTATCGGGGAGCTGTTTTTT. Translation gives CATSRGRGGGIGELFF.

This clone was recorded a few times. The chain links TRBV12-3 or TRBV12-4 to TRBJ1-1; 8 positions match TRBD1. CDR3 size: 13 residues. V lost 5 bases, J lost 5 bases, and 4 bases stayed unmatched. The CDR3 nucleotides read TGTGCCAGCAGTCGGGACAGGTTGACTGAAGCTTTCTTT. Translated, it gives CASSRDRLTEAFF.

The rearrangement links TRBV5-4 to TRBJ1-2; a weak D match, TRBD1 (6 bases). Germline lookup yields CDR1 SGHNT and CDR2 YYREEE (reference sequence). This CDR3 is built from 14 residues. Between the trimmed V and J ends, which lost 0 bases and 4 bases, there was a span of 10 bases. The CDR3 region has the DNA TGTGCCAGCAGCTTGGTGCAGGGGATCTATGGCTACACCTTC. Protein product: CASSLVQGIYGYTF.

CDR3 sequence reads: CASRLTSAQFF. The DNA for the CDR3 is TGTGCCAGCAGGTTGACTAGCGCGCAGTTCTTC. V and J are TRBV7-9 and TRBJ2-1; 8 bases are shared with TRBD2. The V segment lost 6 bases and the J segment 12 bases; nucleotides outside the gene matches: 4. The CDR3 runs 11 residues. The germline gives CDR1 SEHNR, CDR2 FQNEAQ (reference sequence).

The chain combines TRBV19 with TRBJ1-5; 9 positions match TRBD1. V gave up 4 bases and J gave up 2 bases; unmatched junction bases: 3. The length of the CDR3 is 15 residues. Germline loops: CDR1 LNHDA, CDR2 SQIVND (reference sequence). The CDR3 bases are TGTGCCAGTAGTAAGGGGGACAGGGGCAATCAGCCCCAGCATTTT. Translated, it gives CASSKGDRGNQPQHF.

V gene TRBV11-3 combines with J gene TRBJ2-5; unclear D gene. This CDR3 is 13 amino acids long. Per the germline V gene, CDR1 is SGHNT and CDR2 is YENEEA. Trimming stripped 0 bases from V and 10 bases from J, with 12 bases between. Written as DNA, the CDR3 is TGTGCCAGCAGCTTAGATCCGGGTTCGGACCAGTACTTC. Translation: CASSLDPGSDQYF.

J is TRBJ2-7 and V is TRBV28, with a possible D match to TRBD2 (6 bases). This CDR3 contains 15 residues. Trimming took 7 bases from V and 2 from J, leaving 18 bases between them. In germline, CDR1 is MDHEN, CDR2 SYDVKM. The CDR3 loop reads CASTIERGFTYEQYF. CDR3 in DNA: TGTGCCAGCACCATAGAACGGGGGTTCACCTACGAGCAGTACTTC.

The CDR3 spells CASRPAAGSGEYGYTF. The CDR3 nucleotides read TGTGCCAGCAGGCCGGCCGCGGGCTCTGGGGAGTATGGCTACACCTTC. J is TRBJ1-2 and V is TRBV5-4; D gene unclear. V lost 5 bases and J lost 5, with 22 bases in between. CDR3 length equals 16 residues. The germline V gene has CDR1 SGHNT and CDR2 YYREEE (reference sequence).

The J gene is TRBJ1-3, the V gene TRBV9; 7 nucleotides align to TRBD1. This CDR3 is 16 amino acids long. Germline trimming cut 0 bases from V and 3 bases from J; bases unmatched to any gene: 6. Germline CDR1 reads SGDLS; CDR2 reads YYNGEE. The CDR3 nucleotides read TGTGCCAGCAGCGTAGGTGCGACAGGGCGTGGAAACACCATATATTTT. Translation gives CASSVGATGRGNTIYF.

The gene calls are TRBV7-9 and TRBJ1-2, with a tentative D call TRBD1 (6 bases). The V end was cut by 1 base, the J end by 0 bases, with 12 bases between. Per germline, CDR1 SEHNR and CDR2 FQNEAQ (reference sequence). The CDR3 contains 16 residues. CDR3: CASSLGERQANYGYTF. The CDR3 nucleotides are TGTGCCAGCAGCTTAGGGGAAAGACAGGCTAACTATGGCTACACCTTC.

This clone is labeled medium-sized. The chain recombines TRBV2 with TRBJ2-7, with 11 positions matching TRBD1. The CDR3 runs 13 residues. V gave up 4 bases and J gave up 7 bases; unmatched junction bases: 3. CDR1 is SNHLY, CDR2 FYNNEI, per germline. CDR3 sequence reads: CASSGGTGGEQYF. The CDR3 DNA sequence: TGTGCCAGCAGTGGCGGGACAGGGGGGGAGCAGTACTTC.

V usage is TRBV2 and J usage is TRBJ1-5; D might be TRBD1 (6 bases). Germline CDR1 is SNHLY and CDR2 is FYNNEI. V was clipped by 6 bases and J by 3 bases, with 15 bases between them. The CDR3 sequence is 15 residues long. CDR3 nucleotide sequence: TGTGCCAGCAGAGAACGGGACACCTTCAATCAGCCCCAGCATTTT. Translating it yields CASRERDTFNQPQHF.

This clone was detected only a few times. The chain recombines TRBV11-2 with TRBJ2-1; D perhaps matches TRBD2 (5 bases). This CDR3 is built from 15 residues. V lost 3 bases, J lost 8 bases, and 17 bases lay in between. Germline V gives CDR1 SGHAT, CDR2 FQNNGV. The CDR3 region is CASSFEVSESYEQFF. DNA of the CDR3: TGTGCCAGCAGCTTTGAGGTTAGCGAAAGTTATGAGCAGTTCTTC.

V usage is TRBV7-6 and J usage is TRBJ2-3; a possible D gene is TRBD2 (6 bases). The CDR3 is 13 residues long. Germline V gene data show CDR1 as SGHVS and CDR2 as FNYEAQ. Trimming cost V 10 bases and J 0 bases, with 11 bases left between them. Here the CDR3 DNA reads TGTGCCAACGGCGGGGATAGCACAGATACGCAGTATTTT. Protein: CANGGDSTDTQYF.

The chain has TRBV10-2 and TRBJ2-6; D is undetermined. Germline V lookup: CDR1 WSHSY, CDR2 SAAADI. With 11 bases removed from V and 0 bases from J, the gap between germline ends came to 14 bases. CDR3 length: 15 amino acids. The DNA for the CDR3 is TGCGCCTGCCACATCACCGACTCTGGGGCCAACGTCCTGACTTTC. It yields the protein CACHITDSGANVLTF.

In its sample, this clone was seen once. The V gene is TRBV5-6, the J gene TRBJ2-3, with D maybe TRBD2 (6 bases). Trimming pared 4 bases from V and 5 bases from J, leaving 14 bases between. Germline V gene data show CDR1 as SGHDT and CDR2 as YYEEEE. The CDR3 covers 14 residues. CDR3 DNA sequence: TGTGCCAGCAGCACACCTACAGCGGGAGATACGCAGTATTTT. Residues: CASSTPTAGDTQYF.

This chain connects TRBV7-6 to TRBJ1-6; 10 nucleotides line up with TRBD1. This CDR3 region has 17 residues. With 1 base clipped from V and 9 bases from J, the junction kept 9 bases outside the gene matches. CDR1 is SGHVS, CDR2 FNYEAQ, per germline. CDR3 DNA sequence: TGTGCCAGCAGCTTAGTGGGACAGGGGTTTCGAGGTTCACCCCTCCACTTT. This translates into CASSLVGQGFRGSPLHF.

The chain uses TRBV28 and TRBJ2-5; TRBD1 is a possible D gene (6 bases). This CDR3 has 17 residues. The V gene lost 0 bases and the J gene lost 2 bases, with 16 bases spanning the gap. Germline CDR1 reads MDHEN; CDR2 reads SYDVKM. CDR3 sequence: CASSLWEGGVGQETQYF. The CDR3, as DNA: TGTGCCAGCAGTTTATGGGAAGGGGGAGTGGGTCAAGAGACCCAGTACTTC. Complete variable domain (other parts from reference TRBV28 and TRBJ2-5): DVKVTQSSRYLVKRTGEKVFLECVQDMDHENMFWYRQDPGLGLRLIYFSYDVKMKEKGDIPEGYSVSREKKERFSLILESASTNQTSMYLCASSLWEGGVGQETQYFGPGTRLLVL.

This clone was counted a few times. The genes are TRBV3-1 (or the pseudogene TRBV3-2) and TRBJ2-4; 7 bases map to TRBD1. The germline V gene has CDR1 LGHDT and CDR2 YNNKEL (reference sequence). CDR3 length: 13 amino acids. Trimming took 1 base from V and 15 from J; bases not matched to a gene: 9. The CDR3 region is CASSQGLGGVTYF. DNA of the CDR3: TGTGCCAGCAGCCAAGGTCTAGGGGGCGTTACGTACTTC.

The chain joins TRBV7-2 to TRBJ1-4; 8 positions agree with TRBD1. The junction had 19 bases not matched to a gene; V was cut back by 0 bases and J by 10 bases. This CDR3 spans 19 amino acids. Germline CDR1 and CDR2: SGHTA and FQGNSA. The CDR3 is CASSLAGNRQGPLGAKLFF. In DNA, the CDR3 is TGTGCCAGCAGCTTAGCGGGAAACCGACAGGGGCCTTTGGGGGCAAAACTGTTTTTT.

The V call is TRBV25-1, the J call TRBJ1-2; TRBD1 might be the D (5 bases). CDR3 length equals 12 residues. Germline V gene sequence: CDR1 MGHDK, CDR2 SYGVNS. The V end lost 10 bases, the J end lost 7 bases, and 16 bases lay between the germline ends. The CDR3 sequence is CATWGGVGGYTF. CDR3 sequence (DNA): TGTGCCACCTGGGGAGGGGTCGGTGGCTACACCTTC.